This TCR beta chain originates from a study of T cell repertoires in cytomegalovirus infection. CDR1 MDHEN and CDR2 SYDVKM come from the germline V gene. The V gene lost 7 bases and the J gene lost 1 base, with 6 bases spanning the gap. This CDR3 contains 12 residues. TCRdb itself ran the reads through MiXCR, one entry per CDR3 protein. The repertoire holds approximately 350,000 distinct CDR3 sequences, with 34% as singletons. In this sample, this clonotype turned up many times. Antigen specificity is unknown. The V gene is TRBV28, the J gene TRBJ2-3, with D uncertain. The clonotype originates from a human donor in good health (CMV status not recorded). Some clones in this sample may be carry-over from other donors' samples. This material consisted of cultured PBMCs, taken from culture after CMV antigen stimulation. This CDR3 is CASISRTDTQYF. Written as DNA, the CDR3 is TGTGCCAGCATTAGCCGCACAGATACGCAGTATTTT.